One TCR beta chain is described in this entry. This sample was included in a study of T cell changes during pregnancy in multiple sclerosis. Here immunoSEQ multiplex PCR was the method, and the copy in TCRdb shows in-frame clones only, minus some. Of tens of thousands of clones listed, about 89% are singletons. Sequences were derived from CD8+ T cells from peripheral blood mononuclear cells, sampled in the second trimester of pregnancy. This clonotype originated in a female donor with multiple sclerosis, enrolled in a pregnancy study.

The CDR3 nucleotides are TGTGCCAGCAGCTTAGGAGTTAATGAGCAGTTCTTC. Translating gives CASSLGVNEQFF. This rearrangement joins TRBV7-9 to TRBJ2-1; D is undetermined. This CDR3 is 12 amino acids long. The germline V and J ends were trimmed by 1 base and 7 bases, with 5 bases remaining between them. Germline V CDR1 and CDR2: SEHNR, FQNEAQ (reference sequence).